The clone carrying this TCR beta chain was counted many times. The antigen is unknown. Being one base from a much bigger clone, this may be a read error. The sample contains more than one DNA sequence encoding this CDR3. V shed 6 bases and J shed 2 bases, with 11 bases lying between them. The germline CDR1 and CDR2 sequences are MNHEY and SMNVEV (reference sequence). There are 13 residues in the CDR3. The data were taken from a study of metastatic and nonmetastatic thyroid tumors. Across the study: Malignant thyroid and benign thyroid patients provided blood and tumor or nodule tissue whose repertoires were compared. Whole-study findings and limits: When malignant thyroid tumors were compared with benign nodules, TCR beta diversity was reportedly significantly higher in the malignant tumors. This held in both blood and tumor samples.

Among the patients, none had received any treatment before thyroid surgery. In the original processing: Differences in CDR3 between clinicopathological groups were drawn on to build a classifier intended to discriminate distant-metastatic papillary thyroid cancer patients. From the PCR reads, TCRdb re-called clones with MiXCR. TCRdb, not the authors, supplied the V and J calls. The repertoire has over 10,000 clones, about 12% of them found once; the top ten carry approximately 32%. The sequence derives from a female donor with papillary thyroid cancer or a benign thyroid nodule (not recorded which). Some clones in this sample may be carry-over from other donors' samples. The chain combines TRBV27 with TRBJ2-7; no reliable D call. Sequences were obtained from blood. The CDR3 DNA sequence: TGTGCCAGCAGCCTTGGGCCCCCCTACGAGCAGTACTTC. Residues: CASSLGPPYEQYF.